What follows is one T cell receptor beta chain and its context. Its antigen is unknown. These data originate in a study of cytomegalovirus exposure and HLA in healthy donors. Findings and caveats of the study: In vitro checks showed that three CMV-associated chains really do target CMV antigens.

CDR1 LNHDA and CDR2 SQIVND come from the germline V gene (reference sequence). V lost 10 bases to trimming and J lost 2 bases; unmatched junction nucleotides: 10. The CDR3 contains 15 residues. The PCR employed 60 Vbeta primers together with 13 Jbeta primers. The method was immunoSEQ multiplex PCR; TCRdb's version includes in-frame clones alone and lacks a portion of them. The sample holds about 58,000 clones. The sample taken for sequencing was PBMCs. This clonotype originated in a woman aged 18 to 35 in good health and CMV-seronegative. The chain recombines TRBV19 with TRBJ2-1; 8 bases agree with TRBD1. Here the CDR3 DNA reads TGTGCCACCGAAGGCCGGGACAGGACCTACAATGAGCAGTTCTTC. It is translated as CATEGRDRTYNEQFF.